This T cell receptor (beta chain) was retrieved from a study of cytomegalovirus exposure and HLA in healthy donors. Whole-study results and caveats: It was around 160 TCR beta chains that were listed as cytomegalovirus-associated. By a later analysis, the bulk of CMV-associated TCR beta chains appeared HLA-restricted. Confirmation in vitro established that a few CMV-associated chains were specific for CMV antigens.

A word on this clone: Its target is not known.

PCR employed 60 Vbeta and 13 Jbeta primers. Sequenced by immunoSEQ multiplex PCR; TCRdb stores in-frame clones only, minus some. The top ten hold roughly 1.9% of the sample, which has about 210,000 clones, almost 80% seen once. The sequenced sample consisted of PBMCs. The source is a male donor in good health and CMV-seronegative.

In nucleotides, the CDR3 is TGTGCCAGCAGCCAAGAAAGGGGCTCCAAAGGAGAGCAGTACTTC. This encodes CASSQERGSKGEQYF. The chain combines TRBV4-2 with TRBJ2-7; D possibly corresponds to TRBD1 (5 bases). Trimming removed 0 bases at V and 7 bases at J, with 16 bases between. Germline V gene sequence: CDR1 LGHNA, CDR2 YNFKEQ. The CDR3 is made up of 15 amino acids.